This TCR beta chain is drawn from a study of blood T cells in healthy people across ages. Trimming took off 3 bases at V and 7 bases at J, with 13 bases between the two ends. CDR3 length equals 13 residues. Germline V CDR1 and CDR2: SGHTA, FQGNSA. A sample-barcoded 5' primer and a J-beta primer mix were used in a second PCR of about 7 to 12 cycles. TCRdb reanalysed the 5' RACE reads using MiXCR and keeps one entry per CDR3 protein. The sample holds roughly 1.5 million distinct CDR3 sequences, under 55% seen once. The sequenced sample was blood. The rearrangement uses TRBV7-2 and TRBJ2-7, with a tentative D call TRBD1 (6 bases). This receptor was taken from a woman aged 18-29 years in good health. The CDR3 region is CASSFRGGHEQYF. CDR3 sequence (DNA): TGTGCCAGCAGCTTCCGAGGGGGTCATGAGCAGTACTTC. The whole variable domain, remainder taken from reference TRBV7-2 and TRBJ2-7, is GAGVSQSPSNKVTEKGKDVELRCDPISGHTALYWYRQSLGQGLEFLIYFQGNSAPDKSGLPSDRFSAERTGGSVSTLTIQRTQQEDSAVYLCASSFRGGHEQYFGPGTRLTVT.